This T cell receptor beta chain was observed in a study of cytomegalovirus exposure and HLA in healthy donors. Trimming took off 5 bases at V and 4 bases at J, with 11 bases between the two ends. CDR1 and CDR2 from the germline V gene are SNHLY and FYNNEI. The CDR3 is made up of 13 amino acids. Primers for the PCR totalled 60 Vbeta and 13 Jbeta. Clones were sequenced by immunoSEQ multiplex PCR, and TCRdb holds only the in-frame ones, with some missing. The data hold 85,000 to 95,000 clones, with 6.5% to 8% observed a single time. The sequence came from a man aged 50 or older in good health and CMV-seronegative. The specimen sequenced was PBMCs. The V gene is TRBV2, the J gene TRBJ1-1, with a weak D call TRBD1 (6 bases). The CDR3 nucleotides are TGTGCCAGCAGTCTCAGGGGTTCCACTGAAGCTTTCTTT. Its translation is CASSLRGSTEAFF.